The 27 T cell receptor beta chains presented below share a single source sample, sequenced in a study of beta chain features in type 1 diabetes. Study results and caveats: Among all four CD4+ subsets, Type 1 diabetes patients had TCRB CDR3s that were moderately but significantly shorter.

These TCRs' antigens remain unknown. All of the isolated RNA was reverse transcribed, so expressed TCRB transcripts were sequenced. Clones were read by immunoSEQ multiplex PCR, and TCRdb kept only the in-frame ones, dropping some. The repertoire consists of about 170,000 clones, with about 7.8% occurring once and the leading ten covering around 0.9%. Input material: central memory CD4+ T cells from blood. These receptors all come from a middle-aged woman with type 1 diabetes.

The rearrangement uses TRBV13 and TRBJ2-4, with D perhaps matching TRBD2 (6 bases). This CDR3 is 17 amino acids long. Trimming took 0 bases from V and 6 from J, leaving 18 bases between them. In germline, CDR1 is PRHDT, CDR2 FYEKMQ (reference sequence). CDR3 residues: CASSLGGGVGWGNIQYF. The DNA for the CDR3 is TGTGCCAGCAGCTTAGGCGGGGGAGTGGGTTGGGGAAACATTCAGTACTTC.

This clone was observed a handful of times. V usage is TRBV29-1 and J usage is TRBJ2-1, with D perhaps matching TRBD2 (6 bases). The CDR3 has 13 residues. Germline V gene sequence: CDR1 SQVTM, CDR2 ANQGSEA. The CDR3 sequence: CSVGEADFNEQFF. In DNA, the CDR3 is TGCAGTGTCGGGGAGGCGGACTTCAATGAGCAGTTCTTC.

The sample holds a few counts of this clone. This chain links TRBV25-1 with TRBJ2-5; weak D call: TRBD2 (6 bases). Trimming left V 7 bases short and J 0 bases short, with 18 bases between. The germline gives CDR1 MGHDK, CDR2 SYGVNS. The CDR3 is 16 amino acids. The CDR3 coding sequence is TGTGCCAGCACTCCCGGGAGACAATCCGACCAAGAGACCCAGTACTTC. Translated: CASTPGRQSDQETQYF. The variable domain in full, completed from reference TRBV25-1 and TRBJ2-5, reads EADIYQTPRYLVIGTGKKITLECSQTMGHDKMYWYQQDPGMELHLIHYSYGVNSTEKGDLSSESTVSRIRTEHFPLTLESARPSHTSQYLCASTPGRQSDQETQYFGPGTRLLVL.

This clone has a handful of counts. The gene calls are TRBV12-5 and TRBJ2-2; TRBD1 is a possible D gene (5 bases). Between the trimmed V and J ends, which lost 5 bases and 7 bases, there was a span of 17 bases. The CDR3 totals 15 residues. CDR1 and CDR2 (germline): LGHNT, FRNRAP. As DNA, the CDR3 is TGTGCTAGTGGTGCCCTGTCAGGGCCAGACGGGGAGCTGTTTTTT. Protein product: CASGALSGPDGELFF.

The gene calls are TRBV5-1 and TRBJ2-3, with 7 bases fitting TRBD1. Germline V CDR1 and CDR2: SGHRS, YFSETQ. After removal of 4 bases from V and 3 bases from J, the junction contained 5 bases not matched to a gene. This CDR3 spans 14 amino acids. The DNA for the CDR3 is TGCGCCAGCAGCCCAGGACAGGAAACAGATACGCAGTATTTT. This translates into CASSPGQETDTQYF. Filled out from reference TRBV5-1 and TRBJ2-3, the complete variable domain reads KAGVTQTPRYLIKTRGQQVTLSCSPISGHRSVSWYQQTPGQGLQFLFEYFSETQRNKGNFPGRFSGRQFSNSRSEMNVSTLELGDSALYLCASSPGQETDTQYFGPGTRLTVL.

V gene TRBV7-6 combines with J gene TRBJ2-7; 9 bases are a match to TRBD1. V dropped 2 bases and J dropped 3; count of bases not matched to a gene: 11. The CDR3 has 17 residues. CDR1 is SGHVS and CDR2 is FNYEAQ in the germline V gene. CDR3 loop: CASSLSPPGQGGYEQYF. CDR3 in DNA: TGTGCCAGCAGCTTAAGTCCGCCGGGACAGGGAGGCTACGAGCAGTACTTC.

The V gene is TRBV21-1, the J gene TRBJ2-7; whether TRBD1, the table's D call, matches the DNA was not checked. TRBV21-1 is assigned pseudogene status. The CDR3 loop spans 15 amino acids. CDR3 protein: CASSPQGPTTYEQYF. CDR3 bases: TGTGCCAGCAGCCCTCAGGGGCCCACTACCTACGAGCAGTACTTC.

V usage is TRBV5-1 and J usage is TRBJ2-7; 10 positions agree with TRBD1. Trimming cost V 3 bases and J 2 bases; bases outside gene matches: 17. Germline CDR1 and CDR2: SGHRS and YFSETQ. The CDR3 length is 19 residues. This CDR3 is CASSSTGTGVSGLTYEQYF. The DNA for the CDR3 is TGCGCCAGCAGCTCCACCGGGACAGGGGTCTCAGGGCTCACCTACGAGCAGTACTTC.

This chain joins TRBV2 and TRBJ2-1; 11 bases map to TRBD2. Germline V CDR1 and CDR2: SNHLY, FYNNEI. The CDR3 is 15 residues long. The trim removed 6 bases at V and 4 bases at J, leaving 5 bases unmatched. CDR3 DNA sequence: TGTGCCAGCAGGGAGACTAGCGGGGCTTACAATGAGCAGTTCTTC. It translates to CASRETSGAYNEQFF. The full variable domain, rest sourced from reference TRBV2 and TRBJ2-1, is EPEVTQTPSHQVTQMGQEVILRCVPISNHLYFYWYRQILGQKVEFLVSFYNNEISEKSEIFDDQFSVERPDGSNFTLKIRSTKLEDSAMYFCASRETSGAYNEQFFGPGTRLTVL.

This clone was seen more than once but under ten times. This sequence joins TRBV7-6 and TRBJ1-1; D uncertain. Deletions cut 2 bases from V and 1 base from J, with 5 bases between. CDR1 is SGHVS and CDR2 is FNYEAQ in the germline V gene. The CDR3 spans 13 residues. CDR3 amino acids: CASSLTRNTEAFF. The CDR3 nucleotides read TGTGCCAGCAGCTTAACGAGGAACACTGAAGCTTTCTTT.

The gene calls are TRBV27 and TRBJ2-3; 9 positions match TRBD1. The CDR3 loop spans 18 amino acids. The V segment lost 8 bases and the J segment 4 bases; nucleotides outside the gene matches: 19. Germline V gives CDR1 MNHEY, CDR2 SMNVEV (reference sequence). This chain's CDR3 is CASQIRQGERGRADTQYF. The CDR3 coding sequence is TGTGCCAGCCAGATAAGACAGGGGGAACGGGGCCGGGCAGATACGCAGTATTTT.

The chain couples TRBV15 to TRBJ2-1; TRBD2 matches 13 bases. From germline, CDR1 is LNHNV and CDR2 YYDKDF (reference sequence). Trimming took 2 bases from V and 7 from J; bases not matched to a gene: 5. The CDR3 runs 16 residues. The CDR3 nucleotides read TGTGCCACCAGCAGACTCACTAGCGGGAGGGGGAATGAGCAGTTCTTC. Translation: CATSRLTSGRGNEQFF.

The V gene is TRBV6-5, the J gene TRBJ1-1; 7 bases are shared with TRBD1. The CDR3 covers 14 residues. Looked up from germline, CDR1 is MNHEY and CDR2 is SVGAGI. V shed 2 bases and J 10 bases; nucleotides not matched to a gene: 10. The CDR3 here is CASSYSAGQWGAFF. CDR3 coding DNA: TGTGCCAGCAGTTACAGTGCGGGACAGTGGGGAGCTTTCTTT.

V is TRBV2 and J is TRBJ1-1; no firm D call. Germline lookup yields CDR1 SNHLY and CDR2 FYNNEI. V was shortened by 6 bases and J by 8 bases, with 19 bases between the two germline ends. The CDR3 is 14 amino acids. The CDR3 sequence is CASSATMDYPEAFF. CDR3 sequence (DNA): TGTGCCAGCAGCGCTACTATGGACTACCCGGAAGCTTTCTTT.

The chain recombines TRBV6-5 with TRBJ1-4; no reliable D call. CDR3 length: 13 residues. V lost 5 bases, J lost 3 bases, and 7 bases lay in between. Germline values: CDR1 MNHEY, CDR2 SVGAGI. CDR3 bases: TGTGCCAGCAGTACGAGAGCTAATGAAAAACTGTTTTTT. This gives the protein CASSTRANEKLFF.

This clone was detected only a few times. The V gene is TRBV29-1, the J gene TRBJ2-3; the match to TRBD1 covers 7 bases. This CDR3 comprises 13 residues. V lost 0 bases, J lost 7 bases, and 4 bases stayed unmatched. Germline CDR1 reads SQVTM; CDR2 reads ANQGSEA. The CDR3 here is CSVEETGRNTQYF. DNA of the CDR3: TGCAGCGTTGAAGAGACAGGGCGAAATACGCAGTATTTT.

Only a few counts were recorded for this clone. The V and J genes are TRBV25-1 and TRBJ2-3, with 7 bases that match TRBD2. The CDR3 has 13 residues. From germline, CDR1 is MGHDK and CDR2 SYGVNS. V shed 7 bases and J 0 bases; nucleotides not matched to a gene: 1. CDR3 in amino acids: CASKRGSTDTQYF. CDR3 DNA sequence: TGTGCCAGCAAGCGGGGAAGCACAGATACGCAGTATTTT. Full variable domain (outside the CDR3, taken from reference TRBV25-1 and TRBJ2-3): EADIYQTPRYLVIGTGKKITLECSQTMGHDKMYWYQQDPGMELHLIHYSYGVNSTEKGDLSSESTVSRIRTEHFPLTLESARPSHTSQYLCASKRGSTDTQYFGPGTRLTVL.

This clone turned up a few times. J is TRBJ2-1 and V is TRBV29-1; 13 nucleotides line up with TRBD2. This CDR3 is 14 amino acids long. The germline V gene has CDR1 SQVTM and CDR2 ANQGSEA. J was trimmed by 9 bases and V by 6 bases; bases with no gene match: 8. This CDR3 is CSVTTGTSGAEQFF. The CDR3 nucleotides read TGCAGCGTCACTACCGGGACTAGCGGGGCTGAGCAGTTCTTC.

This clone came up a few times. This rearrangement joins TRBV28 to TRBJ1-3; no clear D gene. Germline CDR1 and CDR2: MDHEN and SYDVKM. This CDR3 has 15 residues. With 4 bases removed from V and 0 bases from J, the gap between germline ends came to 10 bases. CDR3: CASSSVGSSGNTIYF. The CDR3 nucleotides read TGTGCCAGCAGTTCCGTGGGGAGCTCTGGAAACACCATATATTTT.

The J gene is TRBJ2-7, the V gene TRBV11-2; D remains ambiguous. CDR1 is SGHAT and CDR2 is FQNNGV in the germline V gene. The ends were cut back, 1 base at V and 7 bases at J, with 8 bases in the middle. The CDR3 runs to 12 residues. This CDR3 reads CASSLGRGEQYF. CDR3 nucleotide sequence: TGTGCCAGCAGCTTAGGGAGAGGAGAGCAGTACTTC.

The chain combines TRBV29-1 with TRBJ1-2; D remains ambiguous. Germline CDR1 and CDR2: SQVTM and ANQGSEA. The V gene lost 3 bases and the J gene lost 6 bases, with 5 bases spanning the gap. CDR3 length: 10 residues. The CDR3: CSVDENGYTF. CDR3 sequence (DNA): TGCAGCGTTGATGAGAATGGCTACACCTTC.

This clone was seen ten or more times. The V and J genes are TRBV18 and TRBJ1-5, with 10 nucleotides matching TRBD1. Germline V gene data show CDR1 as KGHSH and CDR2 as LQKENI. Losses at the gene ends were 5 bases for V and 8 bases for J; bases not matched to a gene: 6. This CDR3 is built from 14 residues. The chain's CDR3 is CASSAGQGSKPQHF. In DNA, the CDR3 is TGTGCCAGCTCAGCGGGACAGGGGTCAAAGCCCCAGCATTTT.

This chain uses TRBV7-8 with TRBJ2-1; 12 bases agree with TRBD2. Germline V CDR1 and CDR2: SGHVS, FQNEAQ. Trimming cost V 2 bases and J 8 bases; bases outside gene matches: 4. The CDR3 spans 15 residues. The CDR3 here is CASSLQPSGRDEQFF. Written as DNA, the CDR3 is TGTGCCAGCAGCTTACAACCTAGCGGGAGGGATGAGCAGTTCTTC.

This clone was counted between two and nine times. V usage is TRBV7-3 and J usage is TRBJ1-2; 8 positions match TRBD1. The CDR3 is 15 residues long. Germline-derived CDR1 and CDR2 are SGHTA and FQGTGA. V shed 5 bases, J shed 0 bases, and the junction held 5 bases outside the gene matches. Here the CDR3 DNA reads TGTGCCAGCAGCCTCGGACAGGGACCTAACTATGGCTACACCTTC. Translating it yields CASSLGQGPNYGYTF.

J is TRBJ2-5 and V is TRBV29-1; D is perhaps TRBD1 (6 bases). Trimming took 2 bases from V and 3 from J, leaving 7 bases between them. Germline V CDR1 and CDR2: SQVTM, ANQGSEA. The CDR3 loop spans 12 amino acids. CDR3 region: CSVEHREETQYF. The CDR3, as DNA: TGCAGCGTTGAACACAGGGAAGAGACCCAGTACTTC.

This clone has a handful of counts. The rearrangement joins TRBV5-1 to TRBJ2-7; 8 nucleotides align to TRBD1. The CDR3 extends over 15 amino acids. Germline V CDR1 and CDR2: SGHRS, YFSETQ. V gave up 0 bases and J gave up 5 bases; unmatched junction bases: 7. CDR3 nucleotides: TGCGCCAGCAGCTTGGCGGGTCAGGGGGCCCACGAGCAGTACTTC. It specifies CASSLAGQGAHEQYF.

The rearrangement joins TRBV6-5 to TRBJ2-2; D not certain. The V gene's germline CDR1 is MNHEY and CDR2 SVGAGI. The CDR3 is 12 amino acids. The V end lost 5 bases, the J end lost 5 bases, and 6 bases lay between the germline ends. The CDR3, as DNA: TGTGCCAGCAGTAAGACTACCGGGGAGCTGTTTTTT. Its translation: CASSKTTGELFF.